This is a list of T cell receptor beta chains from one sample in a study of T-cell reconstitution after alpha-beta-depleted transplantation in children. TCRdb reprocessed the PCR reads with MiXCR, giving one entry per CDR3 protein. The repertoire includes some 200,000 distinct CDR3 sequences, approximately 8% of them detected once, and 35% sits in the top ten. Material: PBMCs, mostly from graft donor cells, obtained 360 days after TCRalphabeta/CD19-depleted stem cell transplant. These TCRs come from a male patient aged 2-15 years who had a stem cell transplant for acute myeloid leukemia, so the T cells may come from the graft donor. Each CDR3 is given with its conserved first and last residue. The order of the fields is CDR3 DNA, CDR3 protein, V gene, clone size, J gene, D gene. The D gene is left open where the match is weak. Some rows mark clone size as missing; the rest say once, few, many or name a class of expanded clone.

DNA: TGTGCCAGCAGTTATCGAGGACAGGGGGGGGAGACCCAGTACTTC
CDR3: CASSYRGQGGETQYF
V: TRBV6-5
size: many
J: TRBJ2-5
D: TRBD1

DNA: TGCGCCAGCAGCTTGGGAGTAGTTGGGACAGATACGCAGTATTTT
CDR3: CASSLGVVGTDTQYF
V: TRBV5-1
size: few
J: TRBJ2-3
D: .

DNA: TGCAGCGTTGGGCAGGGCCTAGGCGTGGAGCAGTACTTC
CDR3: CSVGQGLGVEQYF
V: TRBV29-1
size: .
J: TRBJ2-7
D: .

DNA: TGCAGCGTTGATGCAGGGAAGAACATTCAGTACTTC
CDR3: CSVDAGKNIQYF
V: TRBV29-1
size: many
J: TRBJ2-4
D: .

DNA: TGTGCCAGCAGCCAAGGAGACAGGGTGTATGTCTATGGCTACACCTTC
CDR3: CASSQGDRVYVYGYTF
V: TRBV4-2
size: .
J: TRBJ1-2
D: TRBD1

DNA: TGTGCCAGCAGTTTAGGACCCAGCACAGATACGCAGTATTTT
CDR3: CASSLGPSTDTQYF
V: TRBV12-3/TRBV12-4
size: many
J: TRBJ2-3
D: .

DNA: TGCGCCAGCAGCTGGCGTGGCTACGAGCAGTACTTC
CDR3: CASSWRGYEQYF
V: TRBV5-1
size: many
J: TRBJ2-7
D: .

DNA: TGCGCCAGCAGCTTACGGAAACCAACTAATGAAAAACTGTTTTTT
CDR3: CASSLRKPTNEKLFF
V: TRBV5-1
size: few
J: TRBJ1-4
D: .

DNA: TGTGCCAGCAGCCAAAGGGAGTTTGAAGCTTTCTTT
CDR3: CASSQREFEAFF
V: TRBV7-8
size: many
J: TRBJ1-1
D: .

DNA: TGCGCCAGCATAGGGACAGGGGACACTGAAGCTTTCTTT
CDR3: CASIGTGDTEAFF
V: TRBV5-1
size: few
J: TRBJ1-1
D: TRBD1

DNA: TGTGCCAGCAGCTCCAGACTAGCGGGAGATACGCAGTATTTT
CDR3: CASSSRLAGDTQYF
V: TRBV5-6
size: many
J: TRBJ2-3
D: TRBD2

DNA: TGTGCCAGCAGCTTAGACCCGCCGGCCGGGGAGCTGTTTTTT
CDR3: CASSLDPPAGELFF
V: TRBV7-9
size: .
J: TRBJ2-2
D: .

DNA: TGTGCCAGCAGCTCCGGGACAGGGGGACTTGGGGCCAACGTCCTGACTTTC
CDR3: CASSSGTGGLGANVLTF
V: TRBV7-3
size: .
J: TRBJ2-6
D: TRBD1

DNA: TGTGCCAGCAGCCCTAGAGCGTCAGGGAGTAATCAGCCCCAGCATTTT
CDR3: CASSPRASGSNQPQHF
V: TRBV7-2
size: many
J: TRBJ1-5
D: .

DNA: TGTGCCAGCAGCTTAATGGTGCCCTACGAGCAGTACTTC
CDR3: CASSLMVPYEQYF
V: TRBV7-2
size: many
J: TRBJ2-7
D: .

DNA: TGCGCCAGCAGCTTTGGGGCCTCCTCCTACAATGAGCAGTTCTTC
CDR3: CASSFGASSYNEQFF
V: TRBV5-1
size: many
J: TRBJ2-1
D: .

DNA: TGTGCCATCAGTCGGGCGGGATCGGGAGAGACCCAGTACTTC
CDR3: CAISRAGSGETQYF
V: TRBV10-3
size: many
J: TRBJ2-5
D: .

DNA: TGTGCCAGCAGCCCCCCGCAAGATTACAATGAGCAGTTCTTC
CDR3: CASSPPQDYNEQFF
V: TRBV7-9
size: .
J: TRBJ2-1
D: .

DNA: TGCAGTGCTAGGACGTTACAGGGGGCATTTGGTGAGGAGCTGTTTTTT
CDR3: CSARTLQGAFGEELFF
V: TRBV20-1
size: many
J: TRBJ2-2
D: TRBD1

DNA: TGTGCCAGCAGCGTATTAGCAAGCTCCTACGAGCAGTACTTC
CDR3: CASSVLASSYEQYF
V: TRBV7-8
size: many
J: TRBJ2-7
D: .

DNA: TGTGCCAGCAGCTTAAATAGCGGGGGGTACAACACCGGGGAGCTGTTTTTT
CDR3: CASSLNSGGYNTGELFF
V: TRBV7-6
size: .
J: TRBJ2-2
D: TRBD2

DNA: TGTGCCACCAGCAGATACAAAGAGACCCAGTACTTC
CDR3: CATSRYKETQYF
V: TRBV15
size: few
J: TRBJ2-5
D: .

DNA: TGCAGCGTTTCCATCACAGGACACTCCTACACCGGGGAGCTGTTTTTT
CDR3: CSVSITGHSYTGELFF
V: TRBV29-1
size: many
J: TRBJ2-2
D: .

DNA: TGTGCCATCAGGAGGGCCAGGGAGGGTTCGAACACCGGGGAGCTGTTTTTT
CDR3: CAIRRAREGSNTGELFF
V: TRBV10-3
size: many
J: TRBJ2-2
D: TRBD2

DNA: TGTGCCAGCAGTTGGACAGGCCCTCCGGCCACAGATACGCAGTATTTT
CDR3: CASSWTGPPATDTQYF
V: TRBV12-3/TRBV12-4
size: .
J: TRBJ2-3
D: TRBD1

DNA: TGCGCCAGCAGCCAAGGGAAGGGTCGTCGGGACACATTCTCCTACGAGCAGTACTTC
CDR3: CASSQGKGRRDTFSYEQYF
V: TRBV4-3
size: many
J: TRBJ2-7
D: .

DNA: TGTGCCAGCAGCAACTTAGGAGAGACCCAGTACTTC
CDR3: CASSNLGETQYF
V: TRBV5-6
size: many
J: TRBJ2-5
D: .

DNA: TGCGCCAGCAGCTTTAGCGGGAGACCTCAAGAGACCCAGTACTTC
CDR3: CASSFSGRPQETQYF
V: TRBV5-1
size: many
J: TRBJ2-5
D: TRBD2

DNA: TGCGCCAGCAGCCAAGATCGGGAAACTGAAGCTTTCTTT
CDR3: CASSQDRETEAFF
V: TRBV4-1
size: .
J: TRBJ1-1
D: .

DNA: TGTGCCAGCAGTTACTCGTCCGGCTCTGGAAACACCATATATTTT
CDR3: CASSYSSGSGNTIYF
V: TRBV6-5
size: .
J: TRBJ1-3
D: .

DNA: TGTGCCAGCAGCTTAGCTTTACCCGGCGAGCAGTACTTC
CDR3: CASSLALPGEQYF
V: TRBV7-2
size: few
J: TRBJ2-7
D: .

DNA: TGCGCCAGCAGCTTGGAGAGGGGAACAGATACGCAGTATTTT
CDR3: CASSLERGTDTQYF
V: TRBV5-1
size: many
J: TRBJ2-3
D: .

DNA: TGTGCCAGCAGTTCGCCTAGCGACTCCTACGAGCAGTACTTC
CDR3: CASSSPSDSYEQYF
V: TRBV12-3/TRBV12-4
size: .
J: TRBJ2-7
D: .

DNA: TGCGCCAGCAGCCAGCCTACAGGGGGCTGGATGGTAAGCACTGAAGCTTTCTTT
CDR3: CASSQPTGGWMVSTEAFF
V: TRBV4-1
size: many
J: TRBJ1-1
D: TRBD1

DNA: TGCAGCGTGGCGGGACCTACAGGCTTGAGCACAGATACGCAGTATTTT
CDR3: CSVAGPTGLSTDTQYF
V: TRBV29-1
size: few
J: TRBJ2-3
D: .

DNA: TGCGCCAGCAGCCGGAGGGACAGTCAGCGGGGTGGGAATGAGCAGTTCTTC
CDR3: CASSRRDSQRGGNEQFF
V: TRBV5-1
size: .
J: TRBJ2-1
D: .

DNA: TGCGCCAGCAGCTTGCATCTAGACAGTCCTGGTGTCTATGGCTACACCTTC
CDR3: CASSLHLDSPGVYGYTF
V: TRBV5-1
size: many
J: TRBJ1-2
D: .

DNA: TGTGCCATCAGTGAGACGGGGGTGGCCTATACGCAGTATTTT
CDR3: CAISETGVAYTQYF
V: TRBV10-3
size: many
J: TRBJ2-3
D: .

DNA: TGTGCCAGCAGCACAAGGGCACCCTCCTACGAGCAGTACTTC
CDR3: CASSTRAPSYEQYF
V: TRBV7-2
size: .
J: TRBJ2-7
D: .

DNA: TGTGCCAGCAGCCACAGGACTAGCAGGAATCAAGAGACCCAGTACTTC
CDR3: CASSHRTSRNQETQYF
V: TRBV6-1
size: few
J: TRBJ2-5
D: TRBD2

DNA: TGTGCCAGCAGTTTAAAGGGAGCCAACGTCCTGACTTTC
CDR3: CASSLKGANVLTF
V: TRBV12-3/TRBV12-4
size: many
J: TRBJ2-6
D: .

DNA: TGCGCCAGCTCTGAGCGGGAGAGAGGTGAGCAGTTCTTC
CDR3: CASSERERGEQFF
V: TRBV5-1
size: .
J: TRBJ2-1
D: TRBD2

DNA: TGTGCCAGCAGCCAACACGCCGACAGGGAACAGGAGACCCAGTACTTC
CDR3: CASSQHADREQETQYF
V: TRBV3-1
size: few
J: TRBJ2-5
D: TRBD1

DNA: TGTGCCAGCAGCACAACAGGGAACACTGAAGCTTTCTTT
CDR3: CASSTTGNTEAFF
V: TRBV7-3
size: few
J: TRBJ1-1
D: .

DNA: TGTGCCAGCAGCCAAGGGTCGGGCAGGACCGTTGGAAACACCATATATTTT
CDR3: CASSQGSGRTVGNTIYF
V: TRBV4-2
size: many
J: TRBJ1-3
D: .

DNA: TGCTGTGCTAGAAGGGCAGGGAGAAGCTTCTCTGGAAACACCATATATTTT
CDR3: CCARRAGRSFSGNTIYF
V: TRBV20-1
size: .
J: TRBJ1-3
D: .

DNA: TGTGCCAGCAGCCACGCCTGGACTAGCGGGGAGGGTAATGAGCAGTTCTTC
CDR3: CASSHAWTSGEGNEQFF
V: TRBV6-2/TRBV6-3
size: .
J: TRBJ2-1
D: TRBD2

DNA: TGTGCCAGCTCACCGATCAAAGATACGCAGTATTTT
CDR3: CASSPIKDTQYF
V: TRBV18
size: many
J: TRBJ2-3
D: .

DNA: TGCGCCAGCAGCTTGGCCGGGCAGGGGAACACCGGGGAGCTGTTTTTT
CDR3: CASSLAGQGNTGELFF
V: TRBV5-1
size: few
J: TRBJ2-2
D: .

DNA: TGCGCCAGCACCCCGGCGGACTTCCCGTACCAAGAGACCCAGTACTTC
CDR3: CASTPADFPYQETQYF
V: TRBV5-1
size: .
J: TRBJ2-5
D: .

DNA: TGTGCCAGCAGTTTGGGAGTAGCGGGAGTCAGCACAGATACGCAGTATTTT
CDR3: CASSLGVAGVSTDTQYF
V: TRBV27
size: few
J: TRBJ2-3
D: TRBD2

DNA: TGTGCCAGCATCCGCGAGGGGGGGACCCAGTACTTC
CDR3: CASIREGGTQYF
V: TRBV7-9
size: .
J: TRBJ2-5
D: .

DNA: TGTGCCAGCAGCCTCGGGACATTGAACACTGAAGCTTTCTTT
CDR3: CASSLGTLNTEAFF
V: TRBV5-5
size: few
J: TRBJ1-1
D: .

DNA: TGCAGCGTTGAACCGATAGCGGGCACAGATACGCAGTATTTT
CDR3: CSVEPIAGTDTQYF
V: TRBV29-1
size: .
J: TRBJ2-3
D: .